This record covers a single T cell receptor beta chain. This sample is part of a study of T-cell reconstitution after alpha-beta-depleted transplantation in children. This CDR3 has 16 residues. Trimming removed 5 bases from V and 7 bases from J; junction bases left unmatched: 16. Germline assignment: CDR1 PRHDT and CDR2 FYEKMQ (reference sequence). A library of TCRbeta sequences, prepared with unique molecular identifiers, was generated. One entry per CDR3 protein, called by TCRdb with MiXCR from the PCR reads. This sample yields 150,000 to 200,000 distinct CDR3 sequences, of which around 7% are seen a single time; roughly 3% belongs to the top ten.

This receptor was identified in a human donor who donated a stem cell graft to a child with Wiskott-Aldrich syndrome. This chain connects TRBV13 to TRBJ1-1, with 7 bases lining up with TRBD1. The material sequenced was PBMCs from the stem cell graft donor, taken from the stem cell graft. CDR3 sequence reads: CASSPRQGRGSNEAFF. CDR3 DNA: TGTGCCAGCAGCCCCCGACAGGGCCGGGGGAGCAATGAAGCTTTCTTT.